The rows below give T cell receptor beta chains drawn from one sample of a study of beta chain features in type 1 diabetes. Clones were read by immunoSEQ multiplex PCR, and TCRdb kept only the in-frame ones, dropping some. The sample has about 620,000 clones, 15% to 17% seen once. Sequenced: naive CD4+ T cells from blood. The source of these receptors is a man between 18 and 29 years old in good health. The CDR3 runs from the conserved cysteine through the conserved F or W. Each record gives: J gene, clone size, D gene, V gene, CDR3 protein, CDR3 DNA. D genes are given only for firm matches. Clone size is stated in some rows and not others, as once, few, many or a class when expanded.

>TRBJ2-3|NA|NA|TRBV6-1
CASRGGDTQYF
TGTGCCAGCAGGGGGGGAGATACGCAGTATTTT
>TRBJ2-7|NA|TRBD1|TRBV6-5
CASSYRGTAYEQYF
TGTGCCAGCAGTTACCGTGGGACAGCGTACGAGCAGTACTTC
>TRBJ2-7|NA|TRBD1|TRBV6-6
CASSYSGPGGHEQYF
TGTGCCAGCAGTTACTCGGGTCCAGGGGGCCACGAGCAGTACTTC
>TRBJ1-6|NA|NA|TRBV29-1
CSVGQGGSPLHF
TGCAGCGTTGGCCAGGGAGGTTCACCCCTCCACTTT
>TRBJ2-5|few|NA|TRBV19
CASRDRGETQYF
TGTGCCAGTCGGGACCGGGGAGAGACCCAGTACTTC
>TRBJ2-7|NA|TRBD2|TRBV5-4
CASTPGGNTPYEQYF
TGTGCCAGCACCCCGGGGGGTAATACCCCCTACGAGCAGTACTTC
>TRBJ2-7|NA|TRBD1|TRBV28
CASRPQGTGLEQYF
TGTGCCAGCAGGCCACAGGGGACAGGTCTGGAGCAGTACTTC
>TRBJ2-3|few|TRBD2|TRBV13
CASLWMTSGRTIGADTQYF
TGTGCCAGCCTCTGGATGACTAGCGGGAGGACTATCGGCGCAGATACGCAGTATTTT
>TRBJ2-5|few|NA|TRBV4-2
CASSQHPGRAQETQYF
TGTGCCAGCAGCCAGCATCCCGGACGAGCTCAAGAGACCCAGTACTTC
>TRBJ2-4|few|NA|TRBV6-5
CASSPYRLAKNIQYF
TGTGCCAGCAGCCCTTACAGGCTAGCCAAAAACATTCAGTACTTC
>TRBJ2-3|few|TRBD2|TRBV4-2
CASSQAWTSGTKGTDRYF
TGTGCCAGCAGCCAAGCGTGGACTAGCGGGACTAAGGGCACAGATAGGTATTTT
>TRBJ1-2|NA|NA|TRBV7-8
CASSPRNGHYTF
TGTGCCAGCAGCCCGCGGAACGGCCACTACACCTTC
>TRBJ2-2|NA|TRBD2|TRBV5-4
CASSPRTSGSFPGELFF
TGTGCCAGCAGCCCTCGGACTAGCGGGAGTTTCCCCGGGGAGCTGTTTTTT
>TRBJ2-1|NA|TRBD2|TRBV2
CASSTRGVQFSYNEQFF
TGTGCCAGCAGCACCCGGGGGGTACAGTTCTCCTACAATGAGCAGTTCTTC
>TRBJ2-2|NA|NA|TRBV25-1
CASSERRDAQAGELFF
TGTGCCAGCAGTGAAAGGAGGGACGCACAGGCCGGGGAGCTGTTTTTT
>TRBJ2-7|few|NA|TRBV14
CASSQGGGFSYEQYF
TGTGCCAGCAGCCAAGGGGGAGGCTTCTCCTACGAGCAGTACTTC
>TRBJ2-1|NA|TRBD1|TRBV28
CASRTQGAQGNEQFF
TGTGCCAGCAGAACCCAGGGGGCTCAAGGCAATGAGCAGTTCTTC
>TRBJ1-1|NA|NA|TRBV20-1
CSARDGPRAFF
TGCAGTGCTAGAGATGGACCCAGGGCTTTCTTT
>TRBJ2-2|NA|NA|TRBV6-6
CASSYSMTGELFF
TGTGCCAGCAGTTACTCGATGACCGGGGAGCTGTTTTTT
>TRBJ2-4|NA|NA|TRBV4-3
CASSQDHSGVAKNIQYF
TGCGCCAGCAGCCAAGATCATTCCGGGGTAGCCAAAAACATTCAGTACTTC
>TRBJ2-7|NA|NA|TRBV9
CASTPDLTGSYEQYF
TGTGCCAGCACCCCTGACCTCACAGGTTCCTACGAGCAGTACTTC
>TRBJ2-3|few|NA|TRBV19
CATRNRDKFTDTQYF
TGTGCCACCCGGAATCGGGACAAATTCACAGATACGCAGTATTTT
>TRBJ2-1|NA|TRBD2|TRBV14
CASRLAGGGDEQFF
TGTGCCAGCAGACTAGCGGGAGGAGGGGATGAGCAGTTCTTC
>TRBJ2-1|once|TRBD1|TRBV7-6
CASSPRTGGSYNEQFF
TGTGCCAGCAGCCCAAGGACAGGGGGCTCCTACAATGAGCAGTTCTTC
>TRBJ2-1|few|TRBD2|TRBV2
CASSERGGSYNEQFF
TGTGCCAGCAGTGAGCGGGGGGGCTCCTACAATGAGCAGTTCTTC
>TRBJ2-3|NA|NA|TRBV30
CAWSGGGITDTQYF
TGTGCCTGGAGCGGGGGCGGGATCACAGATACGCAGTATTTT
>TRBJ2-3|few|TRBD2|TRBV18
CASSPPRRGAIDTQYF
TGTGCCAGCTCACCACCGAGGCGGGGGGCGATCGATACGCAGTATTTT
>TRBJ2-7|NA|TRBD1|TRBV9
CASSVSGGYEQYF
TGTGCCAGCAGCGTATCAGGGGGTTACGAGCAGTACTTC
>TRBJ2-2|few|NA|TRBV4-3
CASSPSGGRASGELFF
TGCGCCAGCAGCCCGTCCGGGGGGCGAGCTTCCGGGGAGCTGTTTTTT
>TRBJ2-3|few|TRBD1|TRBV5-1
CASSLQDRATDTQYF
TGCGCCAGCAGCTTGCAGGACAGGGCTACAGATACGCAGTATTTT
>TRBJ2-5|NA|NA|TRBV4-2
CASSQEKGGETQYF
TGTGCCAGCAGCCAAGAAAAAGGGGGTGAGACCCAGTACTTC
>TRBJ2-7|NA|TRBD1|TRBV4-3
CASSVGQGGFSEQYF
TGCGCCAGCAGCGTGGGACAGGGGGGTTTCAGCGAGCAGTACTTC
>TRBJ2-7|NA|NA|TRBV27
CASQRNPYEQYF
TGTGCCAGCCAGCGGAACCCCTACGAGCAGTACTTC
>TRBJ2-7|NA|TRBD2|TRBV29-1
CSVARGAYEQYF
TGCAGCGTGGCCCGGGGGGCCTACGAGCAGTACTTC
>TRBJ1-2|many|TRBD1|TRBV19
CASTTDRADGYTF
TGTGCCAGTACCACGGACAGGGCGGATGGCTACACCTTC
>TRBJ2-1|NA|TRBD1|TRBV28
CASSLSWTGYNEQFF
TGTGCCAGCAGTTTGTCTTGGACAGGGTACAATGAGCAGTTCTTC
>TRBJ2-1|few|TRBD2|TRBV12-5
CASGFPRGGVNEQFF
TGTGCTAGTGGTTTTCCCCGGGGGGGTGTCAATGAGCAGTTCTTC
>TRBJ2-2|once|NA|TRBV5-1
CASSLTPNTGELFF
TGCGCCAGCAGCTTGACGCCGAACACCGGGGAGCTGTTTTTT
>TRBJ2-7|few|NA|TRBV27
CASRKNSGLVYEQYF
TGTGCCAGCAGAAAGAACTCAGGGCTCGTCTACGAGCAGTACTTC
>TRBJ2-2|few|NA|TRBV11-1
CASSMPQGEDTGELFF
TGTGCCAGCAGCATGCCGCAGGGGGAGGACACCGGGGAGCTGTTTTTT
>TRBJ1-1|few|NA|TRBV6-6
CASSTRGAEAFF
TGTGCCAGCAGTACGAGGGGGGCTGAAGCTTTCTTT
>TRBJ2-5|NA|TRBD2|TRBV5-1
CASRLTPSREGETQYF
TGCGCCAGCAGACTAACCCCTTCCCGGGAGGGGGAGACCCAGTACTTC
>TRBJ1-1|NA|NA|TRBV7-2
CASSSRRGLGITEAFF
TGTGCCAGCAGCTCCCGACGCGGGCTGGGGATCACTGAAGCTTTCTTT
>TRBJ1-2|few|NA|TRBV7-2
CASSSLRGANYGYTF
TGTGCCAGCAGCTCTCTTCGGGGAGCTAACTATGGCTACACCTTC
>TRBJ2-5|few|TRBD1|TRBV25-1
CASRSTGKATQYF
TGTGCCAGCAGATCGACAGGGAAGGCGACCCAGTACTTC
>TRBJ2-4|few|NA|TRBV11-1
CASSFEAKNIQYF
TGTGCCAGCAGCTTCGAAGCCAAAAACATTCAGTACTTC
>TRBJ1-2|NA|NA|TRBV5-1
CASSARGGNGYTF
TGCGCCAGCAGCGCCAGGGGTGGGAATGGCTACACCTTC
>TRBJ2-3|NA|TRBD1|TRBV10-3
CAISVGAGGQFTDTQYF
TGTGCCATCAGTGTCGGGGCTGGGGGACAGTTCACAGATACGCAGTATTTT
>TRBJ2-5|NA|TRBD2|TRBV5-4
CASSLVASGQETQYF
TGTGCCAGCAGCTTGGTGGCTAGCGGACAAGAGACCCAGTACTTC
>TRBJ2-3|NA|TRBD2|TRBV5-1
CASLSGGGTDTQYF
TGCGCCAGCTTAAGCGGGGGCGGGACAGATACGCAGTATTTT
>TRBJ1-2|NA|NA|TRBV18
CASSPQAQGNGYTF
TGTGCCAGCTCACCACAAGCCCAGGGAAATGGCTACACCTTC
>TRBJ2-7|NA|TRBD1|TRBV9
CASSVAGQGAYEQYF
TGTGCCAGCAGCGTAGCTGGGCAGGGGGCCTACGAGCAGTACTTC
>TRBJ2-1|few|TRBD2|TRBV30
CAWSVLGGYNEQFF
TGTGCCTGGAGTGTACTCGGGGGGTACAATGAGCAGTTCTTC
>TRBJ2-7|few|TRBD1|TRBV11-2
CASSLSGTGAYEQYF
TGTGCCAGCAGCTTATCAGGTACAGGGGCTTACGAGCAGTACTTC
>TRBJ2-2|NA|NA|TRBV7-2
CASSRSRDTGELFF
TGTGCCAGCAGCCGGTCCCGGGACACCGGGGAGCTGTTTTTT
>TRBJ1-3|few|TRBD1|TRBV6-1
CASRATGGSGNTIYF
TGTGCCAGCAGGGCCACAGGGGGCTCTGGAAACACCATATATTTT
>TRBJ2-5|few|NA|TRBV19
CASKAGQPGVVQETQYF
TGTGCCAGTAAGGCGGGACAGCCAGGTGTAGTCCAAGAGACCCAGTACTTC
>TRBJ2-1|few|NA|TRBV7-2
CASSLLGQGEQFF
TGTGCCAGCAGCCTGCTGGGGCAGGGTGAGCAGTTCTTC
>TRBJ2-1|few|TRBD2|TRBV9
CASSTRTSGESPGYNEQFF
TGTGCCAGCAGCACCCGGACTAGCGGGGAGTCACCGGGCTACAATGAGCAGTTCTTC